Listed below are T cell receptor beta chains from one sample, sequenced in a study of T cells in narcolepsy. Sequencing was performed with immunoSEQ multiplex PCR; in TCRdb, only in-frame clones are kept and a portion is missing. Among tens of thousands of clones, around 83% were seen once, and the ten largest hold about 0.64%. The sequencing sample was made of memory (CD45RA-) CD4+ T cells from blood. The source is a human donor in good health. Both conserved end residues are part of each CDR3.

CDR3	V	J
CAWSVKASRLYWAQYF	TRBV30	TRBJ2-5
CASSEYKGDSPLHF	TRBV25-1	TRBJ1-6
CASSQDLRGGDTQYF	TRBV14	TRBJ2-3
CASSSSWTGELFF	TRBV11-3	TRBJ2-2
CASSNRVSGNTIYF	TRBV11-2	TRBJ1-3
CASSSKKASGNSPLHF	TRBV7-2	TRBJ1-6
CAWSVTEAARGYTF	TRBV30	TRBJ1-2
CASRDPSSGANVLTF	TRBV27	TRBJ2-6
CASSLAGGPETQYF	TRBV7-2	TRBJ2-5
CASRSSGLRDQPQHF	TRBV19	TRBJ1-5